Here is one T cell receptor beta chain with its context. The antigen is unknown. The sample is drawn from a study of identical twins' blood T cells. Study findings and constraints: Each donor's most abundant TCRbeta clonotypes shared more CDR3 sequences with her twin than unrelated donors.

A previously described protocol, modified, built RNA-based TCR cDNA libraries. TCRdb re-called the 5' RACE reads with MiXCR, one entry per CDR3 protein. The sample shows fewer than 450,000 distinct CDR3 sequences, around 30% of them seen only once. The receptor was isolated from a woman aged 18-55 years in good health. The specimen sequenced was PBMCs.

CDR3 coding DNA: TGTGCCAGCACCCAGGACTTAGGTTCAGATACGCAGTATTTT. It codes for CASTQDLGSDTQYF. The chain carries TRBV7-2 and TRBJ2-3; D is perhaps TRBD2 (5 bases). The V gene lost 7 bases and the J gene lost 4 bases, with 15 bases spanning the gap. The CDR3 runs to 14 residues. Looked up from germline, CDR1 is SGHTA and CDR2 is FQGNSA.